This T cell receptor (beta chain) is from a study of blood T cells in healthy people across ages. Germline V gives CDR1 SNHLY, CDR2 FYNNEI. This CDR3 has 14 amino acids. The V and J ends lost 2 bases and 1 base respectively, with 6 bases between them. With a J-beta primer mix and a sample-barcoded 5' primer, a second PCR ran about 7 to 12 cycles. TCRdb reanalysed the 5' RACE reads using MiXCR and keeps one entry per CDR3 protein. The sample has 850,000 or so distinct CDR3 sequences, 29% seen once. Every sample yielded at least 6.5 million isolated PBMCs. This sequence originates from a woman at least 80 years old in good health. The chain has TRBV2 and TRBJ1-5; no clear D gene. The sequencing input was blood. CDR3 residues: CASSERSSNQPQHF. For the CDR3, the DNA is TGTGCCAGCAGTGAACGTTCGAGCAATCAGCCCCAGCATTTT.